Reported below is one T cell receptor (beta chain). The sample originates from a study of blood T cell repertoires in COVID-19. On the study more broadly: COVID-19 samples, acute and convalescent, were from the United States, Italy and Spain. Sources were T cells, B-cell-depleted T cells, or PBMCs; the material itself was cDNA or gDNA.

TCRdb's copy holds only in-frame clones and misses some; the assay was immunoSEQ multiplex PCR. The repertoire includes hundreds of thousands of clones, about 91% of them detected once, and roughly 6.8% sits in the top ten. Enrolled during active infection, Seattle patients were then followed longitudinally. Trimming removed 4 bases at V and 5 bases at J, with 20 bases between. The CDR3 is 16 residues long. CDR1 WSHSY and CDR2 SAAADI come from the germline V gene. The clonotype originates from a woman younger than 45 with COVID-19, enrolled during active disease. The genes are TRBV10-2 and TRBJ2-5; D is perhaps TRBD2 (6 bases). The sample taken for sequencing was peripheral blood. In nucleotides, the CDR3 is TGCGCCAGCAGTGTCTTTGGGACTGCAAAACGGGAGACCCAGTACTTC. It yields the protein CASSVFGTAKRETQYF.